Listed below are T cell receptor beta chains from one sample, sequenced in a study of blood T cell repertoires in COVID-19. Here immunoSEQ multiplex PCR was the method, and the copy in TCRdb shows in-frame clones only, minus some. The table lists 110,000 or so clones, around 76% of them singletons. Sequencing was performed on peripheral blood. The receptors originated from a woman in her 70s with acute or convalescent COVID-19. Both conserved end residues are part of each CDR3. Each record gives: V gene, clone size, J gene, D gene, CDR3 protein, CDR3 DNA. The D gene is left open where the match is weak. Size values are once, few and many counts, or a class for expanded clones, and some rows have none.

TRBV27	NA	TRBJ2-1	NA	CASSSQLTRGIYNEQFF	TGTGCCAGCAGTTCCCAGCTGACACGGGGGATCTACAATGAGCAGTTCTTC
TRBV11-2	once	TRBJ1-2	NA	CASSFSAGLGYTF	TGTGCCAGCAGCTTCTCAGCGGGCTTAGGCTACACCTTC
TRBV9	few	TRBJ1-1	NA	CASSVAGETTEAFF	TGTGCCAGCAGCGTAGCTGGAGAGACCACTGAAGCTTTCTTT
TRBV4-2	once	TRBJ2-1	NA	CASSQGGQLYNEQFF	TGTGCCAGCAGCCAGGGGGGACAGCTCTACAATGAGCAGTTCTTC
TRBV2	NA	TRBJ1-3	NA	CASSATATGNTIYF	TGTGCCAGCAGCGCGACAGCCACTGGAAACACCATATATTTT
TRBV5-1	NA	TRBJ1-1	TRBD1	CASSSDRGFAEAFF	TGCGCCAGCAGCTCGGACAGGGGGTTTGCTGAAGCTTTCTTT
TRBV19	NA	TRBJ1-1	TRBD1	CASRPPDRQNTEAFF	TGTGCCAGTAGACCGCCGGACAGGCAGAACACTGAAGCTTTCTTT
TRBV4-1	NA	TRBJ1-2	TRBD1	CASSQQTGRGNYGYTF	TGCGCCAGCAGCCAACAGACAGGGAGAGGGAACTATGGCTACACCTTC
TRBV6-5	NA	TRBJ1-1	NA	CASTPNGRGSFF	TGTGCCAGCACCCCGAATGGCCGGGGAAGTTTCTTT
TRBV30	few	TRBJ2-3	TRBD2	CAWTLAGGADTQYF	TGTGCCTGGACACTGGCGGGGGGGGCAGATACGCAGTATTTT
TRBV13	NA	TRBJ1-6	NA	CASSLGITRYSPLHF	TGTGCCAGCAGCTTAGGGATTACACGTTATTCACCCCTCCACTTT
TRBV3-1/TRBV3-2	NA	TRBJ2-2	TRBD2	CASSQERGADTGELFF	TGTGCCAGCAGCCAAGAGCGGGGGGCGGACACCGGGGAGCTGTTTTTT
TRBV4-3	NA	TRBJ2-5	NA	CASSPGGLGETQYF	TGCGCCAGCAGCCCGGGGGGCCTTGGGGAGACCCAGTACTTC
TRBV19	NA	TRBJ2-3	TRBD1	CASSIRGQVVADTQYF	TGTGCCAGTAGTATTCGCGGACAGGTTGTGGCAGATACGCAGTATTTT
TRBV5-1	NA	TRBJ1-3	TRBD1	CASSPDRVYGNTIYF	TGCGCCAGCAGCCCGGACAGGGTCTACGGAAACACCATATATTTT
TRBV30	NA	TRBJ1-1	NA	CAWSAWGGNTEAFF	TGTGCCTGGAGCGCCTGGGGCGGGAACACTGAAGCTTTCTTT
TRBV4-3	few	TRBJ2-3	NA	CASSQVTQGSTDTQYF	TGCGCCAGCAGCCAAGTAACACAGGGTAGCACAGATACGCAGTATTTT
TRBV5-1	NA	TRBJ1-1	TRBD1	CASSYSTGEGEAFF	TGCGCCAGCAGCTATTCGACAGGGGAGGGTGAAGCTTTCTTT
TRBV6-5	NA	TRBJ2-5	NA	CASTPGETQYF	TGTGCCAGCACTCCGGGGGAGACCCAGTACTTC
TRBV2	NA	TRBJ2-7	NA	CASNPSLQGGDYEQYF	TGTGCCAGCAACCCATCCCTCCAGGGGGGAGACTACGAGCAGTACTTC
TRBV20-1	NA	TRBJ1-5	TRBD1	CSASISSDRGKSQPQHF	TGCAGTGCTAGTATTTCTTCGGACAGGGGGAAGAGTCAGCCCCAGCATTTT
TRBV30	NA	TRBJ2-3	TRBD2	CAWSVLASGGPGDTQYF	TGTGCCTGGAGTGTACTGGCTAGCGGGGGGCCCGGAGATACGCAGTATTTT
TRBV30	NA	TRBJ2-7	NA	CAWSVQRDTTSYEQYF	TGTGCCTGGAGTGTCCAAAGGGACACGACCTCCTACGAGCAGTACTTC
TRBV6-2/TRBV6-3	NA	TRBJ2-5	TRBD2	CASSWRGAQETQYF	TGTGCCAGCAGTTGGCGGGGGGCCCAAGAGACCCAGTACTTC
TRBV2	NA	TRBJ1-1	NA	CASRTQGFTEAFF	TGTGCCAGCCGAACCCAGGGCTTCACTGAAGCTTTCTTT
TRBV7-2	NA	TRBJ1-2	NA	CASSLSWGPIALFYGYTF	TGTGCCAGCAGCTTATCCTGGGGCCCTATAGCACTCTTTTATGGCTACACCTTC
TRBV6-5	once	TRBJ2-5	TRBD2	CAGRAGLAMETQYF	TGTGCCGGGAGAGCGGGACTAGCGATGGAGACCCAGTACTTC
TRBV5-1	NA	TRBJ2-1	NA	CASSFRGSYNEQFF	TGCGCCAGCAGCTTCCGGGGCTCCTACAATGAGCAGTTCTTC
TRBV27	NA	TRBJ2-7	NA	CASSQRQFNQYEQYF	TGTGCCAGCAGTCAGCGACAGTTTAACCAATACGAGCAGTACTTC